One and the same sample provided the 17 T cell receptor beta chains below, sequenced in a study of CD8+ T cells in alopecia areata. Once RNA had been extracted, it was reverse transcribed into cDNA to act as the sequencing template. Method: immunoSEQ multiplex PCR; TCRdb's copy keeps in-frame clones and lacks some. The table shows about 180,000 clones, with about 47% occurring only once. Specified treatment: oral pan-JAK inhibitor, 5-10 mg twice daily. The sequenced sample was CD8+ T cells sorted from blood, obtained around week 53, from a patient treated with tofacitinib. These receptors were obtained from a human donor with alopecia areata.

The gene calls are TRBV29-1 and TRBJ2-7; possibly TRBD2 for D (6 bases). The CDR3 is 13 residues long. Looked up from germline, CDR1 is SQVTM and CDR2 is ANQGSEA. V shed 6 bases and J shed 0 bases, with 12 bases lying between them. The CDR3 DNA sequence: TGCAGCGTGGAGGGACTTAGCTCCTACGAGCAGTACTTC. Amino acid sequence: CSVEGLSSYEQYF.

This clone was counted a few times. The chain has TRBV13 and TRBJ1-3; D ambiguous. V was clipped by 2 bases and J by 0 bases, with 11 bases between them. The CDR3 consists of 16 residues. Looked up from germline, CDR1 is PRHDT and CDR2 is FYEKMQ (reference sequence). The CDR3 protein is CASSLSQTYSGNTIYF. As DNA, the CDR3 is TGTGCCAGCAGCTTATCACAAACATACTCTGGAAACACCATATATTTT.

This clone has just a few counts. The chain links TRBV27 to TRBJ2-4; D could derive from TRBD1 or TRBD2 (6 bases each). CDR1 MNHEY and CDR2 SMNVEV come from the germline V gene (reference sequence). Trimming removed 3 bases from V and 5 bases from J, with 8 bases in between. The CDR3 covers 13 residues. CDR3 region: CASSFGGQNIQYF. The CDR3 DNA reads TGTGCCAGCAGTTTTGGGGGGCAAAACATTCAGTACTTC.

This chain joins TRBV9 and TRBJ2-1, with a weak D call TRBD2 (6 bases). The CDR3 loop spans 16 amino acids. Deletions cut 0 bases from V and 8 bases from J, with 18 bases between. Germline V gene sequence: CDR1 SGDLS, CDR2 YYNGEE. The CDR3 DNA follows: TGTGCCAGCAGCGTAGATCCGGACCGCGGGGAGGATGAGCAGTTCTTC. Amino acid sequence: CASSVDPDRGEDEQFF.

This chain's CDR3 is CSAPGQGNNEQFF. As DNA, the CDR3 is TGCAGCGCGCCGGGACAGGGGAACAATGAGCAGTTCTTC. V is TRBV29-1 and J is TRBJ2-1; 10 nucleotides line up with TRBD1. The germline gives CDR1 SQVTM, CDR2 ANQGSEA. The CDR3 spans 13 residues. V lost 7 bases and J lost 5; bases outside the gene matches: 5.

The chain recombines TRBV4-3 with TRBJ1-5; D perhaps matches TRBD1 (5 bases). The CDR3 covers 15 residues. Trimming removed 0 bases from V and 4 bases from J, with 10 bases in between. Germline CDR1 reads LGHNA; CDR2 reads YSLEER. In DNA, the CDR3 is TGCGCCAGCAGCCAAGACCGGGACGCAAATCAGCCCCAGCATTTT. It translates to CASSQDRDANQPQHF.

The rearrangement joins TRBV7-9 to TRBJ1-2, with D maybe TRBD1 (6 bases). The germline V gene encodes CDR1 SEHNR and CDR2 FQNEAQ (reference sequence). The CDR3 has 16 amino acids. Trimming took 7 bases from V and 4 from J, leaving 22 bases between them. CDR3 loop: CASTPGSQGTAYGYTF. The CDR3 nucleotides read TGTGCCAGCACTCCCGGGAGTCAGGGGACCGCCTATGGCTACACCTTC.

The rearrangement links TRBV20-1 to TRBJ1-1, with D possibly TRBD1 on 5 matching bases. Germline values: CDR1 DFQATT, CDR2 SNEGSKA (reference sequence). The CDR3 length is 11 residues. The V gene lost 6 bases and the J gene lost 7 bases, with 12 bases spanning the gap. Here the CDR3 reads CSAQGTDEAFF. In DNA form, the CDR3 reads TGCAGTGCCCAGGGCACAGATGAAGCTTTCTTT.

The chain has TRBV7-9 and TRBJ2-5; D possibly corresponds to TRBD2 (6 bases). V lost 3 bases and J 2 bases, leaving 7 bases between the germline ends. CDR3 length: 13 amino acids. The germline CDR1 and CDR2 sequences are SEHNR and FQNEAQ (reference sequence). The CDR3 region is CASSLDYQETQYF. The CDR3 DNA is TGTGCCAGCAGCTTGGACTATCAAGAGACCCAGTACTTC. Supplemented by reference TRBV7-9 and TRBJ2-5, the full variable domain reads DTGVSQNPRHKITKRGQNVTFRCDPISEHNRLYWYRQTLGQGPEFLTYFQNEAQLEKSRLLSDRFSAERPKGSFSTLEIQRTEQGDSAMYLCASSLDYQETQYFGPGTRLLVL.

This clone was picked up a small number of times. As DNA, the CDR3 is TGCAGCGTTGAAGGACTGACAGTGGGAGTTCAGTACTTC. This codes for CSVEGLTVGVQYF. The chain is built from TRBV29-1 and TRBJ2-4, with D perhaps given as TRBD1 or TRBD2 (5 bases each). V gave up 1 base and J gave up 11 bases, with 15 bases separating them. CDR1 is SQVTM, CDR2 ANQGSEA, per germline. The CDR3 contains 13 residues. The entire variable domain, with the rest obtained from reference TRBV29-1 and TRBJ2-4, is as follows: SAVISQKPSRDICQRGTSLTIQCQVDSQVTMMFWYRQQPGQSLTLIATANQGSEATYESGFVIDKFPISRPNLTFSTLTVSNMSPEDSSIYLCSVEGLTVGVQYFGAGTRLSVL.

The chain uses TRBV29-1 and TRBJ1-5, with TRBD1 identical over 9 bases. The CDR3 totals 17 residues. Per germline, CDR1 SQVTM and CDR2 ANQGSEA. The V segment lost 4 bases and the J segment 4 bases; nucleotides outside the gene matches: 14. The CDR3 nucleotides read TGCAGCGTTGCGACTCTCACTCGGGACAGGGTAAATCAGCCCCAGCATTTT. Its translation is CSVATLTRDRVNQPQHF.

The gene calls are TRBV30 and TRBJ1-4; TRBD1 agrees at 7 bases. The length of the CDR3 is 12 residues. Trimming at V came to 4 bases and at J to 8 bases, leaving 4 bases not matched to a gene. In germline, CDR1 is GTSNPN, CDR2 SVGIG (reference sequence). The CDR3 sequence is CAWKGQPEKLFF. The CDR3 DNA is TGTGCCTGGAAGGGACAGCCCGAAAAACTGTTTTTT.

CDR3 residues: CATRDSQYYEQYF. The CDR3 DNA is TGTGCCACCCGGGATTCCCAATACTACGAGCAGTACTTC. V usage is TRBV7-2 and J usage is TRBJ2-7, with D possibly TRBD2 on 5 matching bases. CDR1 and CDR2 from the germline V gene are SGHTA and FQGNSA. CDR3 length equals 13 residues. The V end was cut by 10 bases, the J end by 3 bases, with 16 bases between.

The chain employs TRBV2 and TRBJ1-2; 11 nucleotides line up with TRBD1. The CDR3 covers 15 residues. Germline-derived CDR1 and CDR2 are SNHLY and FYNNEI. The V and J ends lost 5 bases and 4 bases, in that order; junction bases with no gene match: 6. CDR3 DNA: TGTGCCAGCAGTCCCGGGACAGGGGGAGGCTATGGCTACACCTTC. This translates into CASSPGTGGGYGYTF.

In its sample, this clone was seen a few times. This chain links TRBV7-2 with TRBJ1-5; the D gene is possibly TRBD1 (5 bases). Trimming stripped 4 bases from V and 7 bases from J, with 17 bases between. From germline, CDR1 is SGHTA and CDR2 FQGNSA. CDR3 length: 15 amino acids. The CDR3 DNA sequence: TGTGCCAGCAGCTACGGGACTGGATACGGGCAGCCCCAGCATTTT. It specifies CASSYGTGYGQPQHF.

This clone was counted a few times. The chain has TRBV6-5 and TRBJ1-6; D remains unclear. The CDR3 is 15 amino acids. Germline CDR1 and CDR2: MNHEY and SVGAGI. V lost 0 bases, J lost 7 bases, and 10 bases lay in between. The CDR3 nucleotides are TGTGCCAGCAGTTACTCTTTGGGGTACAATTCACCCCTCCACTTT. It translates to CASSYSLGYNSPLHF.

This clone showed up just a few times. The chain couples TRBV6-5 to TRBJ2-1; D gene uncertain. Germline-derived CDR1 and CDR2 are MNHEY and SVGAGI. Between the trimmed V and J ends, which lost 2 bases and 5 bases, there was a span of 7 bases. This CDR3 contains 13 residues. The CDR3 region is CASSYVGNNEQFF. Written as DNA, the CDR3 is TGTGCCAGCAGTTACGTGGGGAACAATGAGCAGTTCTTC.